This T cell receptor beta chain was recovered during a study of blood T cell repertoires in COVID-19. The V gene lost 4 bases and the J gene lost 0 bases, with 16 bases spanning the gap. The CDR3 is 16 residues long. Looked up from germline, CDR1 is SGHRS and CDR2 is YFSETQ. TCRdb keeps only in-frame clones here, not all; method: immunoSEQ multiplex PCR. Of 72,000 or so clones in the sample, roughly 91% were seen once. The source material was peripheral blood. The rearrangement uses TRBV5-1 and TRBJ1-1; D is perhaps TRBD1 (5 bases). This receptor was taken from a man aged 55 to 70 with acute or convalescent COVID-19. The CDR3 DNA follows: TGCGCCAGCAGCCCGGTCGCGGGGCTGGTGAACACTGAAGCTTTCTTT. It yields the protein CASSPVAGLVNTEAFF.